The T cell receptor (beta chain) under discussion was sequenced for a study of blood T cell repertoires in COVID-19. Study context: Sources were T cells, B-cell-depleted T cells, or PBMCs; the material itself was cDNA or gDNA.

Clones were sequenced by immunoSEQ multiplex PCR, and TCRdb holds only the in-frame ones, with some missing. The table includes fewer than 200,000 clones, approximately 85% detected once. The receptor comes from a woman older than 75 with acute or convalescent COVID-19. The sample was peripheral blood.

In DNA, the CDR3 is TGTGCCAGCAGCTCGGCAGGGACAGGGGGACCCTACGAGCAGTACTTC. It specifies CASSSAGTGGPYEQYF. The chain combines TRBV5-6 with TRBJ2-7, with 11 bases lining up with TRBD1. The V gene's germline CDR1 is SGHDT and CDR2 YYEEEE. V was clipped by 3 bases and J by 2 bases; unmatched bases: 7. The CDR3 is made up of 16 amino acids.